A single sample gave rise to the 11 T cell receptor beta chains below, sequenced in a study of PD-L1 blockade in urothelial cancer. Time point indicated: peripheral blood 6 weeks after treatment start. TCRdb keeps only in-frame clones here, not all; method: immunoSEQ multiplex PCR. The sample has around 100,000 clones, roughly 90% seen once. This specimen was PBMCs, taken around atezolizumab (anti-PD-L1) treatment. Receptor source: a man between 60 and 75 years old with urothelial cancer.

J is TRBJ2-3 and V is TRBV19; 7 bases align to TRBD1. This CDR3 has 15 residues. Germline CDR1 LNHDA, CDR2 SQIVND (reference sequence). The V segment lost 3 bases and the J segment 8 bases; nucleotides outside the gene matches: 11. This chain's CDR3 is CASSIGQVVSATQYF. CDR3 in DNA: TGTGCCAGTAGTATCGGACAGGTTGTTTCTGCTACGCAGTATTTT.

The CDR3 bases are TGTGCCAGCAGCTTGAGGCGGAACCAAGAGACCCAGTACTTC. The encoded protein is CASSLRRNQETQYF. The V gene is TRBV5-6, the J gene TRBJ2-5; D is unclear. V was trimmed by 1 base and J by 0 bases, leaving 7 bases between them. The CDR3 extends over 14 amino acids. CDR1 and CDR2 (germline): SGHDT, YYEEEE.

The chain links TRBV4-1 to TRBJ2-5; D possibly corresponds to TRBD2 (6 bases). The germline V gene encodes CDR1 MGHRA and CDR2 YSYEKL. The CDR3 sequence is 15 residues long. Between the trimmed V and J ends, which lost 0 bases and 4 bases, there was a span of 12 bases. The CDR3 DNA follows: TGCGCCAGCAGCCAAGACACGGGAGCGGGAGAGACCCAGTACTTC. Amino acid sequence: CASSQDTGAGETQYF.

V and J are TRBV29-1 and TRBJ1-1, with TRBD1 as a possible D gene (5 bases). CDR1 and CDR2 from the germline V gene are SQVTM and ANQGSEA. This CDR3 has 14 amino acids. Trimming stripped 0 bases from V and 4 bases from J, with 12 bases between. CDR3 residues: CSVEDSGGSTEAFF. The CDR3 coding sequence is TGCAGCGTTGAAGATTCGGGGGGAAGCACTGAAGCTTTCTTT.

The chain recombines TRBV9 with TRBJ2-3; 7 nucleotides agree with TRBD2. V was pared by 2 bases and J by 4 bases, with 7 bases of the junction left unmatched. This CDR3 comprises 15 residues. Germline V gives CDR1 SGDLS, CDR2 YYNGEE. DNA of the CDR3: TGTGCCAGCAGCGTTAGCGGGCGCAAGTCAGATACGCAGTATTTT. Amino acid sequence: CASSVSGRKSDTQYF. The whole variable domain, filled in from reference TRBV9 and TRBJ2-3, reads DSGVTQTPKHLITATGQRVTLRCSPRSGDLSVYWYQQSLDQGLQFLIQYYNGEERAKGNILERFSAQQFPDLHSELNLSSLELGDSALYFCASSVSGRKSDTQYFGPGTRLTVL.

The V call is TRBV14, the J call TRBJ2-5; D possibly corresponds to TRBD2 (5 bases). CDR1 SGHDN and CDR2 FVKESK come from the germline V gene. CDR3 length: 11 amino acids. Trimming took off 4 bases at V and 7 bases at J, with 7 bases between the two ends. Here the CDR3 DNA reads TGTGCCAGCAGCCTCCGGGGGACCCAGTACTTC. Its protein product is CASSLRGTQYF.

The rearrangement joins TRBV5-1 to TRBJ1-2; unclear D gene. Trimming pared 4 bases from V and 3 bases from J, leaving 13 bases between. CDR1 and CDR2 from the germline V gene are SGHRS and YFSETQ. This CDR3 region has 14 residues. CDR3 loop: CASSPSSVYYGYTF. The CDR3 DNA reads as TGCGCCAGCAGCCCCTCTTCAGTCTACTATGGCTACACCTTC. The full variable domain, with the rest looked up from reference TRBV5-1 and TRBJ1-2, is KAGVTQTPRYLIKTRGQQVTLSCSPISGHRSVSWYQQTPGQGLQFLFEYFSETQRNKGNFPGRFSGRQFSNSRSEMNVSTLELGDSALYLCASSPSSVYYGYTFGSGTRLTVV.

V gene TRBV19 combines with J gene TRBJ1-1, with D perhaps matching TRBD1 (5 bases). V was cut by 6 bases and J by 5 bases, with 19 bases left in between. Looked up from germline, CDR1 is LNHDA and CDR2 is SQIVND (reference sequence). This CDR3 spans 15 amino acids. CDR3 sequence: CASSNAGTEATEAFF. CDR3 DNA: TGTGCCAGTAGCAACGCCGGGACTGAAGCTACTGAAGCTTTCTTT.

CDR3 sequence reads: CASSQGLGKLFF. The CDR3 DNA is TGTGCCAGCAGCCAGGGCCTGGGGAAACTGTTTTTT. The gene calls are TRBV6-5 and TRBJ1-4, with D perhaps matching TRBD1 (5 bases). V was trimmed by 6 bases and J by 11 bases, leaving 13 bases between them. This CDR3 has 12 amino acids. Germline assignment: CDR1 MNHEY and CDR2 SVGAGI.

The chain joins TRBV7-2 to TRBJ1-1, with 8 bases that match TRBD1. Germline loops: CDR1 SGHTA, CDR2 FQGNSA. The CDR3 has 16 residues. V lost 1 base, J lost 7 bases, and 11 bases stayed unmatched. The CDR3 coding sequence is TGTGCCAGCAGCTTAGGGGGGGACAGGTCGGTCGGTGAAGCTTTCTTT. Protein product: CASSLGGDRSVGEAFF.

The chain recombines TRBV10-2 with TRBJ2-7; TRBD2 matches 9 bases. Germline V lookup: CDR1 WSHSY, CDR2 SAAADI. CDR3 size: 13 residues. V shed 4 bases, J shed 4 bases, and the junction held 2 bases outside the gene matches. The CDR3 bases are TGCGCCAGCAGTGCCAGCGGGAGGTACGAGCAGTACTTC. Its translation: CASSASGRYEQYF.